This is a list of T cell receptor beta chains from one sample in a study of blood T cell repertoires in COVID-19. TCRdb's copy holds only in-frame clones and misses some; the assay was immunoSEQ multiplex PCR. The sample shows some 310,000 clones, roughly 90% of them seen only once. Sequenced material: PBMCs or T cells enriched from blood (not recorded which). The receptors derive from a young woman who had recovered from COVID-19. Both conserved end residues are part of each CDR3. Fields, in order: clone size, D gene, J gene, V gene, CDR3 protein, CDR3 DNA. A D gene is named only where the DNA matches it firmly. A row's size may be missing; if present it is once, few, many or a size class.

.	TRBD2	TRBJ2-1	TRBV18	CASSPPGTTINEQFF	TGTGCCAGCTCACCCCCCGGGACTACAATCAATGAGCAGTTCTTC
.	.	TRBJ1-1	TRBV7-8	CASSLDQGSMNTEAFF	TGTGCCAGCAGCTTAGACCAGGGCTCCATGAACACTGAAGCTTTCTTT
.	TRBD1	TRBJ2-7	TRBV5-1	CASSLEGQGAIGYEQYF	TGCGCCAGCAGCTTGGAGGGACAGGGGGCCATCGGGTACGAGCAGTACTTC
.	.	TRBJ1-4	TRBV5-1	CASSRLATNEKLFF	TGCGCCAGCAGCCGACTTGCAACTAATGAAAAACTGTTTTTT
.	TRBD1	TRBJ1-1	TRBV5-1	CASSRRQGMNTEAFF	TGCGCCAGCAGCCGCCGACAGGGAATGAACACTGAAGCTTTCTTT
.	TRBD2	TRBJ2-6	TRBV30	CAWRGSGRWRSGANVLTF	TGTGCCTGGAGAGGTAGCGGGAGATGGCGGTCTGGGGCCAACGTCCTGACTTTC
once	TRBD1	TRBJ1-1	TRBV6-5	CASSSGTGITEAFF	TGTGCCAGCAGTTCCGGGACAGGGATTACTGAAGCTTTCTTT
.	.	TRBJ2-7	TRBV19	CASSTPLGAAYEQYF	TGTGCCAGTAGCACCCCCTTAGGGGCCGCGTACGAGCAGTACTTC
.	TRBD1	TRBJ2-7	TRBV11-2	CASSPGTGDEQYF	TGTGCCAGCAGCCCCGGGACAGGGGACGAGCAGTACTTC
.	.	TRBJ1-1	TRBV29-1	CSVEVVRNTEAFF	TGCAGCGTTGAAGTTGTGAGAAACACTGAAGCTTTCTTT
once	.	TRBJ2-3	TRBV9	CASSPLGGLSTDTQYF	TGTGCCAGCAGCCCTCTCGGGGGGCTCAGCACAGATACGCAGTATTTT
.	.	TRBJ1-1	TRBV15	CATSRERRNTEAFF	TGTGCCACCAGCAGAGAACGGAGGAACACTGAAGCTTTCTTT
.	.	TRBJ2-7	TRBV27	CASSAYNTYEQYF	TGTGCCAGCAGTGCTTACAACACCTACGAGCAGTACTTC
.	.	TRBJ2-1	TRBV14	CASSQEVGAPSQFF	TGTGCCAGCAGCCAAGAGGTGGGAGCCCCCTCGCAGTTCTTC
.	.	TRBJ1-1	TRBV19	CASSKRQNMNTEAFF	TGTGCCAGTAGTAAGAGACAGAATATGAACACTGAAGCTTTCTTT
.	TRBD2	TRBJ2-2	TRBV5-1	CASKGRLAGDSGELFF	TGCGCCAGCAAGGGGAGACTAGCGGGAGACTCCGGGGAGCTGTTTTTT
.	.	TRBJ1-1	TRBV7-9	CASSLGRTVPTEAFF	TGTGCCAGCAGCTTAGGGAGGACAGTGCCCACTGAAGCTTTCTTT
.	TRBD1	TRBJ2-7	TRBV5-5	CASSPGQGTHEQYF	TGTGCCAGCAGCCCTGGACAGGGGACCCACGAGCAGTACTTC
once	TRBD2	TRBJ2-2	TRBV4-1	CASSQGSWREGGTGELFF	TGCGCCAGCAGCCAAGGGTCGTGGCGGGAGGGGGGCACCGGGGAGCTGTTTTTT
.	.	TRBJ1-6	TRBV11-3	CASSSGGPLHF	TGTGCCAGCAGCTCAGGAGGACCCCTCCACTTT
.	.	TRBJ1-3	TRBV4-3	CASSHATSPGNTIYF	TGCGCCAGCAGCCATGCGACTTCCCCTGGAAACACCATATATTTT
few	TRBD1	TRBJ1-4	TRBV5-1	CASRPETGTPLEEKLFF	TGCGCCAGCAGGCCCGAGACAGGGACTCCCCTGGAAGAAAAACTGTTTTTT
.	TRBD1	TRBJ2-7	TRBV29-1	CSVLGQAASYEQYF	TGCAGCGTTTTAGGACAGGCCGCCTCCTACGAGCAGTACTTC
.	.	TRBJ1-1	TRBV19	CASSVEGLDTEAFF	TGTGCCAGTAGTGTGGAGGGGTTGGACACTGAAGCTTTCTTT
.	TRBD1	TRBJ2-1	TRBV7-9	CASSLDRGPYNEQFF	TGTGCCAGCAGCTTAGACAGGGGTCCCTACAATGAGCAGTTCTTC
.	.	TRBJ2-7	TRBV11-2	CASSLVLQVHEQYF	TGTGCCAGCAGCTTAGTTCTACAGGTGCACGAGCAGTACTTC
.	.	TRBJ2-1	TRBV11-2	CASSLPPPTGEQFF	TGTGCCAGCAGCTTACCCCCCCCGACGGGTGAGCAGTTCTTC
few	.	TRBJ1-2	TRBV12-3/TRBV12-4	CASSLDRVYGYTF	TGTGCCAGCAGTTTAGACAGGGTCTATGGCTACACCTTC
.	.	TRBJ2-5	TRBV19	CASSRARQETQYF	TGTGCCAGTAGTAGGGCCAGACAAGAGACCCAGTACTTC
.	.	TRBJ1-4	TRBV7-9	CASSPGGRAEKLFF	TGTGCCAGCAGCCCCGGGGGGCGGGCTGAAAAACTGTTTTTT
.	TRBD1	TRBJ2-7	TRBV18	CASSPQGQSYEQYF	TGTGCCAGCTCACCACAGGGACAGAGCTACGAGCAGTACTTC
few	.	TRBJ1-1	TRBV11-2	CASSLGWAHTEAFF	TGTGCCAGCAGCTTAGGATGGGCGCATACTGAAGCTTTCTTT
.	TRBD2	TRBJ2-3	TRBV4-2	CASSQEIAGNTDTQYF	TGTGCCAGCAGCCAAGAGATAGCGGGGAACACAGATACGCAGTATTTT
.	TRBD2	TRBJ2-1	TRBV7-6	CASSAASGSSYNEQFF	TGTGCCAGCAGCGCAGCTAGCGGGAGCTCCTACAATGAGCAGTTCTTC
.	.	TRBJ2-1	TRBV6-4	CASSDVGLALFGEQFF	TGTGCCAGCAGTGATGTTGGGCTTGCGTTATTTGGTGAGCAGTTCTTC
few	.	TRBJ1-6	TRBV20-1	CSASREVMGNSPLHF	TGCAGTGCTAGTAGGGAGGTAATGGGTAATTCACCCCTCCACTTT
once	.	TRBJ1-5	TRBV2	CASSEVSRGDNQPQHF	TGTGCCAGCAGTGAAGTTTCACGGGGAGACAATCAGCCCCAGCATTTT
.	.	TRBJ1-3	TRBV7-2	CASSPGGAGNTIYF	TGTGCCAGCAGCCCCGGGGGGGCTGGAAACACCATATATTTT
.	.	TRBJ1-1	TRBV14	CASSYMMNTEAFF	TGTGCCAGCAGCTACATGATGAACACTGAAGCTTTCTTT
.	TRBD2	TRBJ2-5	TRBV11-2	CASRTSGSSETQYF	TGTGCCAGCAGGACTAGCGGGAGTTCTGAGACCCAGTACTTC
.	TRBD2	TRBJ2-1	TRBV4-3	CASSQGYGGGLEDEQFF	TGCGCCAGCAGCCAAGGGTATGGGGGAGGGCTCGAGGATGAGCAGTTCTTC